The source of this T cell receptor beta chain is a study of blood T cells in healthy people across ages. Study-wide results and caveats: Changes seen in expanded clonotypes were possibly confounded by donor CMV status left unknown. Diversity was higher, and naive CD4+ cells more numerous, in long-lived donors than in aged donors.

The germline V gene has CDR1 MGHRA and CDR2 YSYEKL. The CDR3 runs to 15 residues. A second roughly 6 to 12 cycle PCR used barcoded and J-beta primers. TCRdb reanalysed the 5' RACE reads using MiXCR and keeps one entry per CDR3 protein. The sample has more than 800,000 distinct CDR3 sequences; more than 25% are singletons. Caucasian individuals from Russia who were healthy and aged 6 to 90 acted as donors. This clonotype appeared a few times. Its target is not known. This may stem from a read error, because a much larger clone lies one nucleotide away. The chain recombines TRBV4-1 with TRBJ1-2; TRBD1 is a possible D gene (6 bases). Sequencing was carried out using blood. The sequence came from an elderly woman in good health. The CDR3, as DNA: TGCGCCAGCAGCCAACCGACAGGCGGGGGCTATGGCCACACCTTC. It encodes CASSQPTGGGYGHTF.